These 7 T cell receptor beta chains came from one sample sequenced in a study of blood T cell repertoires in COVID-19. This table comes from immunoSEQ multiplex PCR, and its TCRdb copy is limited to in-frame clones, with some not included. Of 71,000 or so clones listed, 87% are singletons. The material sequenced was peripheral blood. The origin of the receptors is a man aged 50-60 years with active COVID-19.

V is TRBV20-1 and J is TRBJ1-6; 11 nucleotides match TRBD1. The CDR3 has 15 residues. V shed 3 bases and J 10 bases; nucleotides not matched to a gene: 8. The germline V gene has CDR1 DFQATT and CDR2 SNEGSKA (reference sequence). Here the CDR3 reads CSASDRDRGESPLHF. Written as DNA, the CDR3 is TGCAGTGCTAGTGACCGGGACAGGGGGGAATCACCCCTCCACTTT.

The gene calls are TRBV21-1 and TRBJ1-5; the listed D gene, TRBD1, was not tested against the DNA. TRBV21-1 is an annotated pseudogene. This CDR3 is built from 14 residues. The CDR3 DNA reads TGTGCCAGCAGCAAATCGGAATGGGGCCAGCCCCAGCATTTT. This sequence encodes CASSKSEWGQPQHF.

This chain connects TRBV27 to TRBJ1-2; 9 positions match TRBD1. V shed 5 bases, J shed 13 bases, and the junction held 11 bases outside the gene matches. The CDR3 loop spans 13 amino acids. Germline CDR1 MNHEY, CDR2 SMNVEV (reference sequence). Written as DNA, the CDR3 is TGTGCCAGCAGTAAACCGGGACAGGGCACCTGCACCTTC. Translated, it gives CASSKPGQGTCTF.

The table lists this clone with a count of one. The rearrangement links TRBV19 to TRBJ1-2, with 9 bases lining up with TRBD1. The CDR3 length is 14 residues. Germline loops: CDR1 LNHDA, CDR2 SQIVND (reference sequence). J was trimmed by 5 bases and V by 8 bases; bases with no gene match: 9. The CDR3 region is CASFPGQGVYGYTF. In DNA form, the CDR3 reads TGTGCCAGTTTTCCGGGACAGGGTGTGTATGGCTACACCTTC.

The V and J genes are TRBV9 and TRBJ2-7; the match to TRBD2 covers 9 bases. Germline CDR1 SGDLS, CDR2 YYNGEE. Unmatched junction bases numbered 4, after V lost 0 bases and J lost 0 bases. This CDR3 is built from 16 residues. The CDR3 is CASSVGASGASYEQYF. In DNA form, the CDR3 reads TGTGCCAGCAGCGTAGGGGCTAGCGGGGCCTCCTACGAGCAGTACTTC.

This clone was observed a few times. This chain joins TRBV2 and TRBJ1-2; tentatively, D is TRBD1 (6 bases). Germline V CDR1 and CDR2: SNHLY, FYNNEI. V was shortened by 2 bases and J by 4 bases, with 8 bases between the two germline ends. This CDR3 has 13 amino acids. In DNA form, the CDR3 reads TGTGCCAGCAGTGAAAACAGGGCCTATGGCTACACCTTC. It yields the protein CASSENRAYGYTF.

The chain couples TRBV4-3 to TRBJ2-7, with TRBD1 matching over 9 bases. Trimming took 1 base from V and 4 from J; bases not matched to a gene: 5. Germline lookup yields CDR1 LGHNA and CDR2 YSLEER. The CDR3 consists of 15 residues. The CDR3 reads CASSQGQGGIYEQYF. CDR3 DNA sequence: TGCGCCAGCAGCCAAGGACAGGGGGGGATATACGAGCAGTACTTC.